This T cell receptor delta chain was captured by sequencing in a study of γδ T cells in repeated Plasmodium falciparum infection (dated by TCRdb to 2020 to 2022). Looking at the study overall: The natural-infection arm enrolled Malian children exposed to intense seasonal malaria transmission, compared against age and gender matched Australian children. Four controlled human malaria infections were administered to about five malaria-naive U.S. adults over approximately 600 days by bites from P. falciparum NF54-infected Anopheles stephensi mosquitoes. Samples from controlled-infection subjects were taken at baseline, right before selected infections, and 21 days after each infection. Malian gammadelta TCR repertoires were analysed cross-sectionally during no-transmission periods and longitudinally across acute febrile malaria episodes. The study examined how repeated Plasmodium falciparum infection shapes the human gammadelta T cell repertoire, using natural infection in Mali and controlled human malaria infection.

Many counts were recorded for this clone. It lacks a known antigen. No quality values exist for individual bases; no much larger clone is one base distant. The method behind the library was multiplex PCR. This sample was sequenced with an Illumina MiSeq. Both TCR gamma (TRG) and TCR delta (TRD) chains were sequenced from each sorted gammadelta T cell sample. The authors processed their data as follows. The repertoire analyses used clonotype tree plots, the accumulated frequency of the top 20 clonotypes, and diversity index (DI) and D75 metrics. TCRdb called clones anew from the public reads via CATT; matching DNA rows were later pooled. What appears here as the V and J calls and clone size reflects TCRdb's work, not the paper's. This sample is represented by approximately 90,000 delta-chain clones; 0.8% to 1% of them were singletons. The top ten constitute around a tenth of the sample. What the study reported, not specific to this receptor: A highly stable polyclonal repertoire over time and infection, with many inter-individual overlapping TCRgamma sequences, was shown by Vgamma9/Vdelta2+ TCR repertoires. Generalizability was limited because the Malian cohort was drawn from a small rural village of predominantly one ethnic group. Compared with Australian children, Malian children appeared to have Vdelta2-negative gammadelta TCR repertoires that were more clonally expanded, less diverse and less shared. Analysis of inter-individual variability in gammadelta T cell responses was limited by the small size of the controlled-infection cohort. In Vdelta2-negative, largely Vdelta1+, gammadelta TCR repertoires, repeated controlled infections appeared to drive waves of new clonotype selection.

Inclusive of the bounding cysteine and phenylalanine, the CDR3 is 17 residues long. Only CDR3 DNA remains: 51 bases, in frame from the first base. The germline V gene encodes CDR1 GEAIGNYY and CDR2 EKD. V is pared back by 1 base and J by 0 bases, with 17 bases lying between the germline termini. For bulk TCR repertoire analysis, Vgamma9/Vdelta2+ and Vdelta2-negative gammadelta T cell populations were flow-sorted out of peripheral blood mononuclear cells. Sequenced material: gamma-delta T cells from blood. The rearrangement joined TRDV2 to TRDJ1; TRDD3 is a weak D gene call, 5 bases matching. The sequence derives from a pool of human donors (malaria-infected and uninfected, not separated). The CDR3 loop reads CACDTLGDEDYTDKLIF. The nucleotides read TGTGCCTGTGACACTCTTGGGGACGAGGATTACACCGATAAACTCATCTTT.